This TCR beta chain was recovered during a study of T cells in Graves' hyperthyroidism and ophthalmopathy. A patient was excluded if there was uncontrolled infection, other autoimmune disease, pregnancy or lactation. This clonotype was counted ten times or more. Amplified TCR beta CDR3 regions came from RNA transcripts. Researchers ran a first-round RT-PCR on the TCR CDR3 using the HTBI primer set. TCRdb used MiXCR to reprocess the multiplex PCR reads, holding one entry per CDR3 protein. The table has about 380,000 distinct CDR3 sequences, approximately 13% seen once. V lost 6 bases and J lost 3, with 14 bases in between. The CDR3 extends over 14 amino acids.

What was sequenced was blood. The rearrangement joins TRBV12-3 or TRBV12-4 to TRBJ1-1, with D unclear. The receptor was isolated from a man aged 25-45 years with Graves' hyperthyroidism that later progressed to Graves' ophthalmopathy. The CDR3 DNA is TGTGCCAGCAGCCCAAGGGCTGGGTACACTGAAGCTTTCTTT. Its protein product is CASSPRAGYTEAFF.